These 28 T cell receptor beta chains were sequenced from one sample in a study of T cell repertoires in aging, cancer and after chemotherapy. TRB rearrangements spanning V, D and J were amplified using mixed TRB-A/B primers. MiXCR was run by TCRdb on the multiplex PCR reads, yielding one entry per CDR3 protein. The data hold 11,000 or so distinct CDR3 sequences, with 20% to 30% observed a single time. Amplification of TCR beta used genomic DNA extracted from peripheral blood. The material sequenced was blood. These TCRs come from a human donor in good health.

Comments on this clonotype: As the CDR3 is not closed by the conserved phenylalanine or tryptophan, this likely results from a read error. This rearrangement joins TRBV7-3 to TRBJ1-2, with 8 bases aligning to TRBD1. The CDR3 spans 13 residues. Germline lookup yields CDR1 SGHTA and CDR2 FQGTGA. Trimming removed 5 bases from V and 6 bases from J; junction bases left unmatched: 5. CDR3 sequence (DNA): TGTGCCAGCAGCGCCGGACAGGGCCATGGCTACACCCTC. This sequence encodes CASSAGQGHGYTL.

J is TRBJ2-5 and V is TRBV20-1; TRBD2 matches at 8 bases. Germline CDR1 DFQATT, CDR2 SNEGSKA (reference sequence). The CDR3 covers 11 residues. The CDR3 reads CTLAGKETQYF. DNA for the CDR3: TGCACCTTAGCGGGGAAAGAGACCCAGTACTTC.

This sequence joins TRBV6-5 and TRBJ2-2; D perhaps matches TRBD2 (5 bases). The V end lost 7 bases, the J end lost 4 bases, and 13 bases lay between the germline ends. Germline CDR1 and CDR2: MNHEY and SVGAGI. This CDR3 region has 14 residues. DNA of the CDR3: TGTGCCAGCACCCCCCCGGGGATCACCGGGGAGCTGTTTTTT. Translating gives CASTPPGITGELFF.

This chain joins TRBV30 and TRBJ2-5; TRBD1 aligns across 7 bases. J was trimmed by 2 bases and V by 2 bases; bases with no gene match: 5. The germline V gene has CDR1 GTSNPN and CDR2 SVGIG (reference sequence). The CDR3 has 14 residues. The CDR3 loop reads CAWSRTGQQETQYF. DNA for the CDR3: TGTGCCTGGAGTAGGACAGGTCAACAAGAGACCCAGTACTTC.

This clonotype has just a few counts. The V call is TRBV5-1, the J call TRBJ2-7, with TRBD2 identical over 12 bases. Germline CDR1 SGHRS, CDR2 YFSETQ. V lost 0 bases and J lost 4; bases outside the gene matches: 5. The CDR3 runs to 16 residues. CDR3: CASSLAPSGGAYEQYF. Here the CDR3 DNA reads TGCGCCAGCAGCTTGGCTCCTAGCGGGGGGGCTTACGAGCAGTACTTC.

The DNA for the CDR3 is TGTGCCAGCAGTCCTAGCAGGGTCGGCCAGTACTTC. This sequence encodes CASSPSRVGQYF. J is TRBJ2-5 and V is TRBV6-1, with D perhaps TRBD1 or TRBD2 (5 bases each). Per the germline V gene, CDR1 is MNHNS and CDR2 is SASEGT. CDR3 size: 12 residues. Trimming stripped 5 bases from V and 10 bases from J, with 14 bases between.

By proportion, this clonotype is medium-sized. The rearrangement joins TRBV6-1 to TRBJ2-3, with a weak D call TRBD2 (6 bases). Deletions cut 8 bases from V and 1 base from J, with 7 bases between. The CDR3 spans 12 residues. CDR1 and CDR2 from the germline V gene are MNHNS and SASEGT. The CDR3 DNA sequence: TGTGCCAGCGAGCGGGGCACAGATACGCAGTATTTT. Amino acid sequence: CASERGTDTQYF.

A remark on this clonotype: The junction does not match germline at one end; this may be a read error. This chain uses TRBV11-1 with TRBJ2-5, with TRBD2 matching 15 bases. Germline loops: CDR1 SGHAT, CDR2 FQDESV (reference sequence). The CDR3 spans 18 residues. For the CDR3, the DNA is TGCGCCAGCAGCCAATCCCGGACTAGCGGGGGGGCGTGGGAGACCCAGTACTTC. It translates to CASSQSRTSGGAWETQYF. The variable domain in full, completed from reference TRBV11-1 and TRBJ2-5, reads EAEVAQSPRYKITEKSQAVAFWCDPISGHATLYWYRQILGQGPELLVQFQDESVVDDSQLPKDRFSAERLKGVDSTLKIQPAELGDSAMYLCASSQSRTSGGAWETQYFGPGTRLLVL.

This clonotype counts as medium-sized. The J gene is TRBJ2-7, the V gene TRBV20-1, with 9 positions matching TRBD1. With 3 bases clipped from V and 6 bases from J, the junction kept 3 bases outside the gene matches. Germline V CDR1 and CDR2: DFQATT, SNEGSKA (reference sequence). This CDR3 comprises 12 residues. CDR3: CSARRGQGEQYF. The CDR3 coding sequence is TGCAGTGCTAGGAGGGGACAGGGCGAGCAGTACTTC.

This CDR3 is CAISETGLAKNIQYF. The CDR3 DNA is TGTGCCATCAGTGAAACGGGGCTAGCCAAAAACATTCAGTACTTC. V usage is TRBV10-3 and J usage is TRBJ2-4; D might be TRBD1 or TRBD2, each matching 5 bases. Trimming left V 3 bases short and J 0 bases short, with 9 bases between. CDR1 is ENHRY, CDR2 SYGVKD, per germline. The CDR3 is 15 amino acids.

This clonotype was counted between two and nine times. V usage is TRBV6-5 and J usage is TRBJ2-7, with TRBD1 matching over 9 bases. The junction had 8 bases not matched to a gene; V was cut back by 6 bases and J by 5 bases. This CDR3 region has 14 residues. Germline V lookup: CDR1 MNHEY, CDR2 SVGAGI. The CDR3 DNA sequence: TGTGCCAGCAGGTCACAGGGGGCGCTCAACGAGCAGTACTTC. Translating it yields CASRSQGALNEQYF.

This chain connects TRBV6-2 or TRBV6-3 to TRBJ1-5; 10 nucleotides align to TRBD1. The CDR3 runs to 15 residues. The germline gives CDR1 MNHEY, CDR2 SVGEGT. Germline trimming cut 6 bases from V and 6 bases from J; bases unmatched to any gene: 8. This CDR3 reads CASRPPGTGVQPQHF. In DNA, the CDR3 is TGTGCCAGCAGACCCCCCGGGACAGGGGTTCAGCCCCAGCATTTT.

This clonotype was counted a few times. This chain joins TRBV5-1 and TRBJ2-3; D gene ambiguous. The CDR3 contains 13 residues. The V end was cut by 3 bases, the J end by 2 bases, with 7 bases between. In germline, CDR1 is SGHRS, CDR2 YFSETQ. The CDR3 region has the DNA TGCGCCAGCAGCTCCCTCACCACAGATACGCAGTATTTT. This encodes CASSSLTTDTQYF.

As concerns this clonotype: A much larger clone lies a single base off, so this may be a read error. The chain has TRBV30 and TRBJ1-4; D possibly corresponds to TRBD1 (5 bases). Germline assignment: CDR1 GTSNPN and CDR2 SVGIG (reference sequence). The CDR3 runs to 14 residues. The CDR3 loop is CALSTGGTNEKLFF. The CDR3 bases are TGTGCCTTGAGTACGGGGGGGACTAATGAAAAACTGTTTTTT.

The V call is TRBV5-6, the J call TRBJ2-3; weak D call: TRBD1 (5 bases). This CDR3 has 14 amino acids. Trimming stripped 0 bases from V and 3 bases from J, with 8 bases between. Germline V gene lookup returns CDR1 SGHDT and CDR2 YYEEEE. CDR3 bases: TGTGCCAGCAGCTTGGCCAGGGTAACAGATACGCAGTATTTT. Protein sequence: CASSLARVTDTQYF.

By sample fraction, this clonotype is medium-sized. The genes are TRBV30 and TRBJ1-2; 7 nucleotides match TRBD1. Trimming took 0 bases from V and 5 from J; bases not matched to a gene: 9. The CDR3 loop spans 15 amino acids. Germline assignment: CDR1 GTSNPN and CDR2 SVGIG (reference sequence). The CDR3: CAWSVRYRGLYGYTF. The CDR3 DNA sequence: TGTGCCTGGAGTGTACGATATAGGGGGCTTTATGGCTACACCTTC. Together with reference TRBV30 and TRBJ1-2, the CDR3 gives the full variable domain: SQTIHQWPATLVQPVGSPLSLECTVEGTSNPNLYWYRQAAGRGLQLLFYSVGIGQISSEVPQNLSASRPQDRQFILSSKKLLLSDSGFYLCAWSVRYRGLYGYTFGSGTRLTVV.

The chain employs TRBV27 and TRBJ1-1, with a weak D call TRBD1 (6 bases). The CDR3 consists of 14 residues. Trimming removed 8 bases from V and 6 bases from J, with 19 bases in between. The V gene's germline CDR1 is MNHEY and CDR2 SMNVEV (reference sequence). CDR3 DNA: TGTGCCAGCTCTAGTTGGGGGGGCTTACCTGAAGCTTTCTTT. Translation gives CASSSWGGLPEAFF.

As regards this clonotype: A much larger clone differs from this one at a single base, so this may be a read error. CDR3 amino acids: CASSYVGDRGRTDTQYF. The CDR3 nucleotides are TGTGCCAGCAGTTACGTAGGGGACAGGGGGCGGACAGATACGCAGTATTTT. The chain employs TRBV6-5 and TRBJ2-3; 12 bases map to TRBD1. Looked up from germline, CDR1 is MNHEY and CDR2 is SVGAGI. This CDR3 has 17 residues. The junction had 6 bases not matched to a gene; V was cut back by 2 bases and J by 3 bases.

The gene calls are TRBV20-1 and TRBJ2-5, with a possible D match to TRBD2 (6 bases). Deletions cut 6 bases from V and 2 bases from J, with 13 bases between. The CDR3 loop spans 13 amino acids. Germline CDR1 reads DFQATT; CDR2 reads SNEGSKA (reference sequence). The CDR3 region has the DNA TGCAGTGCCTTCAGTAGCGGTCAAGAGACCCAGTACTTC. Its protein is CSAFSSGQETQYF.

The chain's CDR3 is CSARTSGGRLGETQYF. DNA of the CDR3: TGCAGTGCCCGTACTAGCGGGGGGCGGCTCGGAGAGACCCAGTACTTC. This rearrangement joins TRBV20-1 to TRBJ2-5, with TRBD2 identical over 12 bases. Germline-derived CDR1 and CDR2 are DFQATT and SNEGSKA (reference sequence). The CDR3 extends over 16 amino acids. Unmatched junction bases numbered 12, after V lost 6 bases and J lost 4 bases.

In its sample, this clonotype is medium-sized. This rearrangement joins TRBV7-9 to TRBJ1-3, with D perhaps matching TRBD1 (6 bases). Germline CDR1 and CDR2: SEHNR and FQNEAQ (reference sequence). V lost 5 bases, J lost 4 bases, and 18 bases lay in between. CDR3 length equals 16 residues. CDR3 region: CASSAPGGTLGNTIYF. The CDR3 DNA sequence: TGTGCCAGCAGCGCGCCCGGGGGGACATTGGGAAACACCATATATTTT. The whole variable domain, remainder taken from reference TRBV7-9 and TRBJ1-3, is DTGVSQNPRHKITKRGQNVTFRCDPISEHNRLYWYRQTLGQGPEFLTYFQNEAQLEKSRLLSDRFSAERPKGSFSTLEIQRTEQGDSAMYLCASSAPGGTLGNTIYFGEGSWLTVV.

This clonotype was observed a few times. V gene TRBV19 combines with J gene TRBJ1-1; D is possibly TRBD1 (5 bases). The CDR3 contains 13 residues. Deletions cut 7 bases from V and 4 bases from J, with 13 bases between. Germline V gene sequence: CDR1 LNHDA, CDR2 SQIVND (reference sequence). Here the CDR3 reads CASTSGRSTEAFF. The CDR3 region has the DNA TGTGCCAGTACCTCAGGGAGATCCACTGAAGCTTTCTTT.

The chain employs TRBV12-3 or TRBV12-4 and TRBJ2-5; 7 nucleotides agree with TRBD2. The V gene end was trimmed by 1 base and the J gene end by 3 bases; junction bases not matched to a gene: 5. The CDR3 covers 15 residues. CDR3 loop: CASSLEAGVEETQYF. The CDR3 DNA sequence: TGTGCCAGCAGTTTAGAGGCGGGGGTTGAAGAGACCCAGTACTTC.

The gene calls are TRBV28 and TRBJ2-2; D ambiguous. This CDR3 has 16 amino acids. Trimming took off 5 bases at V and 0 bases at J, with 13 bases between the two ends. Germline V CDR1 and CDR2: MDHEN, SYDVKM. The CDR3 is CASSTGRLTNTGELFF. For the CDR3, the DNA is TGTGCCAGCAGTACCGGACGGCTTACGAACACCGGGGAGCTGTTTTTT.

V gene TRBV5-4 combines with J gene TRBJ2-1; the match to TRBD2 covers 12 bases. The CDR3 runs 19 residues. Trimming at V came to 2 bases and at J to 6 bases, leaving 15 bases not matched to a gene. Germline-derived CDR1 and CDR2 are SGHNT and YYREEE (reference sequence). CDR3 protein: CASSFYGLAGGLRVNEQFF. Here the CDR3 DNA reads TGTGCCAGCAGCTTCTATGGTCTAGCGGGGGGGCTCAGGGTCAATGAGCAGTTCTTC. Variable domain in full (rest from reference TRBV5-4 and TRBJ2-1): ETGVTQSPTHLIKTRGQQVTLRCSSQSGHNTVSWYQQALGQGPQFIFQYYREEENGRGNFPPRFSGLQFPNYSSELNVNALELDDSALYLCASSFYGLAGGLRVNEQFFGPGTRLTVL.

The genes are TRBV5-6 and TRBJ2-3; 8 bases line up with TRBD2. This CDR3 is built from 16 residues. Germline-derived CDR1 and CDR2 are SGHDT and YYEEEE. V trimming: 4 bases; J trimming: 2 bases; junction bases outside the gene matches: 9. The CDR3 region is CASSVGTSPITDTQYF. For the CDR3, the DNA is TGTGCCAGCAGCGTCGGGACTAGTCCTATCACAGATACGCAGTATTTT.

This chain uses TRBV7-2 with TRBJ2-7, with 7 bases fitting TRBD1. CDR1 is SGHTA, CDR2 FQGNSA, per germline. V shed 1 base, J shed 4 bases, and the junction held 4 bases outside the gene matches. This CDR3 region has 14 residues. The CDR3 region is CASSLVDRAYEQYF. The DNA of the CDR3 is TGTGCCAGCAGCTTAGTCGACAGGGCTTACGAGCAGTACTTC.

DNA for the CDR3: TGCGCCAGCAGCTTGAGTGGGAGCCCAGGTCGTGAGCAGTTCTTC. Protein: CASSLSGSPGREQFF. The V and J genes are TRBV5-1 and TRBJ2-1; D possibly corresponds to TRBD2 (5 bases). The germline V and J ends were trimmed by 1 base and 9 bases, with 17 bases remaining between them. The CDR3 is 15 amino acids. The V gene's germline CDR1 is SGHRS and CDR2 YFSETQ.